The 30 T cell receptor beta chains listed next were all sequenced from one sample in a study of cytomegalovirus exposure and HLA in healthy donors. PCR primers comprised 60 Vbeta and 13 Jbeta primers. The assay was immunoSEQ multiplex PCR, and TCRdb's table has in-frame clones only and misses some. Of about 260,000 clones detected, under 80% appear once; the ten largest clones hold 2% to 2.5%. Sample: PBMCs. The receptors stem from a female donor in good health and CMV-seronegative.

The chain combines TRBV5-1 with TRBJ2-7, with 10 positions matching TRBD1. With 3 bases clipped from V and 2 bases from J, the junction kept 2 bases outside the gene matches. Germline lookup yields CDR1 SGHRS and CDR2 YFSETQ. This CDR3 comprises 14 residues. In DNA, the CDR3 is TGCGCCAGCAGCTGGGGACAGGGGACCTACGAGCAGTACTTC. Translating gives CASSWGQGTYEQYF.

The V and J genes are TRBV7-9 and TRBJ2-1; possible D gene TRBD2, 5 bases. Germline CDR1 and CDR2: SEHNR and FQNEAQ (reference sequence). V lost 5 bases and J 4 bases, leaving 21 bases between the germline ends. This CDR3 is built from 17 residues. CDR3 sequence: CASSPLDYLGEYNEQFF. CDR3 nucleotides: TGTGCCAGCAGCCCACTCGACTACCTCGGGGAGTACAATGAGCAGTTCTTC.

The chain is built from TRBV9 and TRBJ2-1; D gene unclear. Germline V gene sequence: CDR1 SGDLS, CDR2 YYNGEE. The length of the CDR3 is 12 residues. The V gene lost 2 bases and the J gene lost 8 bases, with 8 bases spanning the gap. The CDR3 region is CASSVKIDEQFF. CDR3 DNA: TGTGCCAGCAGCGTCAAGATAGATGAGCAGTTCTTC.

The V gene is TRBV5-1, the J gene TRBJ1-6; 7 bases line up with TRBD1. V was pared by 5 bases and J by 8 bases, with 4 bases of the junction left unmatched. CDR1 is SGHRS, CDR2 YFSETQ, per germline. CDR3 length: 13 amino acids. In DNA form, the CDR3 reads TGCGCCAGCAGGGGGACAGTGGATTCACCCCTCCACTTT. This sequence encodes CASRGTVDSPLHF.

The gene calls are TRBV10-3 and TRBJ1-3, with 7 bases matching TRBD1. The CDR3 sequence is 15 residues long. The V and J ends lost 10 bases and 3 bases, in that order; junction bases with no gene match: 12. CDR1 is ENHRY and CDR2 is SYGVKD in the germline V gene. The CDR3 region is CATKDTGEGGNTIYF. CDR3 coding DNA: TGTGCCACCAAAGATACAGGGGAAGGTGGAAACACCATATATTTT.

J is TRBJ2-7 and V is TRBV5-1, with 8 bases fitting TRBD2. Germline loops: CDR1 SGHRS, CDR2 YFSETQ. The CDR3 spans 17 residues. The V gene end was trimmed by 0 bases and the J gene end by 4 bases; junction bases not matched to a gene: 12. The CDR3 bases are TGCGCCAGCAGCTTGGGTTACGGGCGGGAGGTGCGTTACGAGCAGTACTTC. It translates to CASSLGYGREVRYEQYF.

This clone was counted once. The V and J genes are TRBV11-2 and TRBJ1-2, with unresolved D. V shed 5 bases and J shed 8 bases, with 9 bases lying between them. Germline CDR1 and CDR2: SGHAT and FQNNGV. CDR3 length equals 11 residues. The CDR3 reads CASSLTDGYTF. Written as DNA, the CDR3 is TGTGCCAGCAGCCTAACAGACGGCTACACCTTC.

The gene calls are TRBV5-1 and TRBJ1-2; 8 positions match TRBD1. The CDR3 spans 15 residues. In germline, CDR1 is SGHRS, CDR2 YFSETQ. J gave up 6 bases and V 0 bases, and 7 bases lay outside the gene matches. CDR3 nucleotide sequence: TGCGCCAGCAGCTTGGTTGGACAGGGCGGGGATGGCTACACCTTC. Amino acids: CASSLVGQGGDGYTF.

The chain is built from TRBV6-1 and TRBJ1-1; the D gene is possibly TRBD1 (5 bases). Per germline, CDR1 MNHNS and CDR2 SASEGT. This CDR3 is 15 amino acids long. Trimming cost V 0 bases and J 5 bases, with 13 bases left between them. DNA for the CDR3: TGTGCCAGCAGTGAAGCTTTAAGGGGCACGACTGAAGCTTTCTTT. Amino acids: CASSEALRGTTEAFF.

This clone has a handful of counts. The chain combines TRBV4-2 with TRBJ2-1, with 11 bases lining up with TRBD2. The CDR3 extends over 15 amino acids. V shed 1 base and J 8 bases; nucleotides not matched to a gene: 4. CDR1 is LGHNA and CDR2 is YNFKEQ in the germline V gene. As DNA, the CDR3 is TGTGCCAGCAGCCAAGTAGCGGGAGGGCCCCATGAGCAGTTCTTC. Its translation: CASSQVAGGPHEQFF.

This clone is a singleton in its sample. The V call is TRBV28, the J call TRBJ2-1, with TRBD1 identical over 8 bases. V lost 2 bases to trimming and J lost 9 bases; unmatched junction nucleotides: 9. The CDR3 extends over 15 amino acids. Germline V gene data show CDR1 as MDHEN and CDR2 as SYDVKM. This CDR3 reads CASSLLGTGNTEQFF. DNA for the CDR3: TGTGCCAGCAGTTTACTAGGGACAGGTAATACTGAGCAGTTCTTC.

This chain uses TRBV19 with TRBJ1-2; 7 bases fit TRBD1. CDR3 size: 13 residues. Trimming removed 2 bases from V and 5 bases from J; junction bases left unmatched: 2. Germline CDR1 LNHDA, CDR2 SQIVND (reference sequence). Written as DNA, the CDR3 is TGTGCCAGTAGTATATTGACAGGGTATGGCTACACCTTC. Translating it yields CASSILTGYGYTF.

V usage is TRBV18 and J usage is TRBJ2-6, with D perhaps matching TRBD1 (6 bases). CDR1 is KGHSH, CDR2 LQKENI, per germline. The CDR3 sequence is 17 residues long. The germline V and J ends were trimmed by 2 bases and 4 bases, with 15 bases remaining between them. The CDR3 DNA reads TGTGCCAGCTCACCAACACTACAGGGATCCGGGGCCAACGTCCTGACTTTC. Protein: CASSPTLQGSGANVLTF.

The V call is TRBV5-6, the J call TRBJ2-2, with D perhaps matching TRBD1 (6 bases). The length of the CDR3 is 11 residues. Germline V gene data show CDR1 as SGHDT and CDR2 as YYEEEE. V lost 4 bases to trimming and J lost 11 bases, with 9 bases between them. CDR3 DNA sequence: TGTGCCAGCAGCACGACAGGAGAGCTGTTTTTT. Translated, it gives CASSTTGELFF.

The CDR3 sequence is CASSPTGLSYNEQFF. As DNA, the CDR3 is TGTGCCAGCAGTCCTACAGGGCTCTCCTACAATGAGCAGTTCTTC. The chain uses TRBV2 and TRBJ2-1; D might be TRBD1 (6 bases). The CDR3 loop spans 15 amino acids. V was pared by 5 bases and J by 0 bases, with 11 bases between. CDR1 SNHLY and CDR2 FYNNEI come from the germline V gene.

V and J are TRBV29-1 and TRBJ2-1; tentatively, D is TRBD2 (5 bases). The CDR3 consists of 12 residues. From germline, CDR1 is SQVTM and CDR2 ANQGSEA. V lost 7 bases and J lost 4, with 11 bases in between. The CDR3 DNA sequence: TGCAGCGGCTCATCGGGGTACAATGAGCAGTTCTTC. This translates into CSGSSGYNEQFF.

This chain connects TRBV15 to TRBJ2-1; D gene ambiguous. Germline V gene sequence: CDR1 LNHNV, CDR2 YYDKDF (reference sequence). Trimming shortened V by 3 bases and J by 8 bases, and 5 bases separated the two germline ends. There are 11 residues in the CDR3. In nucleotides, the CDR3 is TGTGCCACCAGCAGTCGAGATGAGCAGTTCTTC. It codes for CATSSRDEQFF. The full variable domain, rest sourced from reference TRBV15 and TRBJ2-1, is DAMVIQNPRYQVTQFGKPVTLSCSQTLNHNVMYWYQQKSSQAPKLLFHYYDKDFNNEADTPDNFQSRRPNTSFCFLDIRSPGLGDTAMYLCATSSRDEQFFGPGTRLTVL.

This clone has only one observation. The gene calls are TRBV2 and TRBJ2-1, with D unclear. V was clipped by 11 bases and J by 7 bases, with 15 bases between them. The CDR3 is made up of 12 amino acids. Germline V gene lookup returns CDR1 SNHLY and CDR2 FYNNEI. In DNA, the CDR3 is TGTGCCTTTTCTATACTCTGGAATGAGCAGTTCTTC. As protein: CAFSILWNEQFF.

The CDR3 loop reads CASSSGTGTTDTQYF. The DNA for the CDR3 is TGTGCCAGCAGCTCAGGGACAGGCACCACAGATACGCAGTATTTT. V usage is TRBV5-4 and J usage is TRBJ2-3, with 8 positions matching TRBD1. V trimming: 3 bases; J trimming: 2 bases; junction bases outside the gene matches: 5. In germline, CDR1 is SGHNT, CDR2 YYREEE (reference sequence). This CDR3 contains 15 residues.

The CDR3 sequence is CASSPRTSGVYEQYF. The CDR3 DNA follows: TGCGCCAGCAGCCCCCGGACTAGCGGGGTCTACGAGCAGTACTTC. The J gene is TRBJ2-7, the V gene TRBV4-1; 12 nucleotides agree with TRBD2. The CDR3 has 15 amino acids. The germline CDR1 and CDR2 sequences are MGHRA and YSYEKL. The V and J ends lost 4 bases and 3 bases, in that order; junction bases with no gene match: 4.

The chain has TRBV28 and TRBJ2-1, with D perhaps matching TRBD1 (6 bases). Germline CDR1 reads MDHEN; CDR2 reads SYDVKM. V was trimmed by 5 bases and J by 2 bases, leaving 16 bases between them. The CDR3 is made up of 16 amino acids. The CDR3 DNA sequence: TGTGCCAGCAGTCCCCGGACAGCGCTAGCCTACAATGAGCAGTTCTTC. Residues: CASSPRTALAYNEQFF. Variable domain in full (rest from reference TRBV28 and TRBJ2-1): DVKVTQSSRYLVKRTGEKVFLECVQDMDHENMFWYRQDPGLGLRLIYFSYDVKMKEKGDIPEGYSVSREKKERFSLILESASTNQTSMYLCASSPRTALAYNEQFFGPGTRLTVL.

The CDR3 region is CASSPWRSPTGELFF. CDR3 in DNA: TGTGCCAGTAGTCCGTGGAGGTCCCCCACCGGGGAGCTGTTTTTT. The chain joins TRBV19 to TRBJ2-2; perhaps TRBD2 as D (5 bases). Germline V gives CDR1 LNHDA, CDR2 SQIVND (reference sequence). The CDR3 consists of 15 residues. V lost 5 bases to trimming and J lost 4 bases, with 14 bases between them.

The chain combines TRBV11-2 with TRBJ2-3, with TRBD2 matching over 7 bases. Trimming at V came to 1 base and at J to 3 bases, leaving 16 bases not matched to a gene. From germline, CDR1 is SGHAT and CDR2 FQNNGV. This CDR3 contains 19 residues. CDR3 sequence reads: CASSLGVTFGGSRTDTQYF. The DNA for the CDR3 is TGTGCCAGCAGCTTAGGGGTAACGTTTGGCGGGAGTCGGACAGATACGCAGTATTTT.

In its sample, this clone was seen a few times. V gene TRBV7-3 combines with J gene TRBJ2-3, with a weak D call TRBD2 (5 bases). Trimming took 5 bases from V and 4 from J, leaving 10 bases between them. The CDR3 is 13 residues long. Germline CDR1 reads SGHTA; CDR2 reads FQGTGA. The CDR3 reads CASSPEVPDTQYF. In nucleotides, the CDR3 is TGTGCCAGCAGCCCGGAGGTTCCAGATACGCAGTATTTT.

Regarding this clone: A junction boundary mismatches the germline segment, possibly from a read error. The V call is TRBV19, the J call TRBJ2-5; TRBD1 matches 9 bases. CDR1 and CDR2 from the germline V gene are LNHDA and SQIVND (reference sequence). This CDR3 has 14 amino acids. The CDR3 reads CASTGTGWEETRYF. DNA of the CDR3: TGTGCCAGTACCGGGACAGGGTGGGAAGAGACCCGGTACTTC. Looking up the rest from reference TRBV19 and TRBJ2-5 gives the full variable domain: DGGITQSPKYLFRKEGQNVTLSCEQNLNHDAMYWYRQDPGQGLRLIYYSQIVNDFQKGDIAEGYSVSREKKESFPLTVTSAQKNPTAFYLCASTGTGWEETRYFGPGTRLLVL.

The chain joins TRBV5-1 to TRBJ2-2; D gene unclear. Trimming took off 1 base at V and 1 base at J, with 8 bases between the two ends. The germline V gene encodes CDR1 SGHRS and CDR2 YFSETQ. This CDR3 comprises 15 residues. CDR3 sequence: CASSLPSVNTGELFF. The CDR3 DNA is TGCGCCAGCAGCTTGCCCTCAGTGAACACCGGGGAGCTGTTTTTT.

This clone was detected a few times. J is TRBJ2-5 and V is TRBV7-2, with 11 bases that match TRBD2. V lost 4 bases and J lost 3; bases outside the gene matches: 4. In germline, CDR1 is SGHTA, CDR2 FQGNSA. This CDR3 has 15 residues. The CDR3, as DNA: TGTGCCAGCAGCTCGACTAGCGGGATCGAAGAGACCCAGTACTTC. Protein sequence: CASSSTSGIEETQYF.

V and J are TRBV10-3 and TRBJ2-7; 9 nucleotides line up with TRBD1. The V gene's germline CDR1 is ENHRY and CDR2 SYGVKD. V lost 5 bases and J lost 3; bases outside the gene matches: 5. The CDR3 covers 14 residues. The CDR3: CAISPRQGDYEQYF. The CDR3 DNA is TGTGCCATCAGTCCTAGACAGGGGGACTACGAGCAGTACTTC.

The chain joins TRBV27 to TRBJ2-7; a weak D match, TRBD2 (5 bases). Trimming left V 3 bases short and J 2 bases short, with 17 bases between. This CDR3 is built from 16 residues. Germline V CDR1 and CDR2: MNHEY, SMNVEV (reference sequence). CDR3 residues: CASSFIGLEGPYEQYF. The CDR3 DNA follows: TGTGCCAGCAGTTTCATTGGACTTGAAGGGCCCTACGAGCAGTACTTC.

The chain couples TRBV18 to TRBJ2-2; TRBD1 agrees at 8 bases. The germline CDR1 and CDR2 sequences are KGHSH and LQKENI. The CDR3 spans 16 residues. The ends lost 2 bases at V and 2 bases at J; junction bases unmatched: 4. The DNA for the CDR3 is TGTGCCAGCTCACCAGAGGACAGGGATAACACCGGGGAGCTGTTTTTT. Its protein product is CASSPEDRDNTGELFF.